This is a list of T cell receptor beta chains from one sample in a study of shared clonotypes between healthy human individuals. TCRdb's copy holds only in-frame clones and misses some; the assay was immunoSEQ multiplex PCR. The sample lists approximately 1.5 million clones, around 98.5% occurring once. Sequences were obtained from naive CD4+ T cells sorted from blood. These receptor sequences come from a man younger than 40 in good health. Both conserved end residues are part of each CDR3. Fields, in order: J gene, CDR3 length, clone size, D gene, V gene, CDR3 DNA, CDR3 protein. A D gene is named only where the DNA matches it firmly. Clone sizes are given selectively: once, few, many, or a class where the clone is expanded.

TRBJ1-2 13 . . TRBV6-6 TGTGCCAGCAGGATGACAGCGGCCTATGGCTACACCTTC CASRMTAAYGYTF
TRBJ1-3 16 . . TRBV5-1 TGCGCCAGCAGCTCCCTGGGGCTCTTCTCTGGAAACACCATATATTTT CASSSLGLFSGNTIYF
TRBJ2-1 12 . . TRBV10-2 TGCGCCAGCTTTGCTGGGGTCTATGAGCAGTTCTTC CASFAGVYEQFF
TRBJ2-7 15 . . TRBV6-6 TGTGCCAGCAGTTACTCTGGACAAGGGATCAACGAGCAGTACTTC CASSYSGQGINEQYF
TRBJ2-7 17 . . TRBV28 TGTGCCAGCAGCCCCGGACAGCGGGTCCATGTAGCCTACGAGCAGTACTTC CASSPGQRVHVAYEQYF
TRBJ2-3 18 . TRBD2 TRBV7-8 TGTGCCAGCACCGCGACGGGTACTAGCGGGAGGCCTACAGATACGCAGTATTTT CASTATGTSGRPTDTQYF
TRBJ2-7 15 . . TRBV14 TGTGCCAGCAGCCAAGACGGAAGGGAGTATGCCGAGCAGTACTTC CASSQDGREYAEQYF
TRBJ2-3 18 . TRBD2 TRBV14 TGTGCCAGCAGCCAGAGGATTCTGGCGGGAGGAGGCACAGATACGCAGTATTTT CASSQRILAGGGTDTQYF
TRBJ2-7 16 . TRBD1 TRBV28 TGTGCCAGCCTTAACGTGCGCCCCAGGGGGACCTACGAGCAGTACTTC CASLNVRPRGTYEQYF
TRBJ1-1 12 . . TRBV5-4 TGTGCCAGCAAGAGGGTGAACACTGAAGCTTTCTTT CASKRVNTEAFF
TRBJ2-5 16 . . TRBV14 TGTGCCAGCAGCCAGCGTCTAGGGGCCGGACCAGAGACCCAGTACTTC CASSQRLGAGPETQYF
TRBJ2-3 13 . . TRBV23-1 TGCGCCAGCAGTCACCTCCATTCAGATACGCAGTATTTT CASSHLHSDTQYF
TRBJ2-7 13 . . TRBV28 TGTGCCAGCAGTTTCGGCAGTTTGAACGAGCAGTACTTC CASSFGSLNEQYF
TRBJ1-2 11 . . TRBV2 TGTGCCAGCACCCTCGGCCGTGGCTACACCTTC CASTLGRGYTF
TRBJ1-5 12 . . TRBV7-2 TGTGCCAGCAGCTTAGTGGGTCAGCCCCAGCATTTT CASSLVGQPQHF
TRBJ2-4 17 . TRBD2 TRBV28 TGTGCCAGCAGTTCCCCCCTACAGGGAATCGTAGCGGGAGCGAGGTACTTC CASSSPLQGIVAGARYF
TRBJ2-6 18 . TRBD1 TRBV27 TGTGCCAGCACCTTTAGGACAGGGACGAGATCTGGGGCCAACGTCCTGACTTTC CASTFRTGTRSGANVLTF
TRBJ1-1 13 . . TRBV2 TGTGCCAGCAGTGAGGTTGGAAAGTATGAAGCTTTCTTT CASSEVGKYEAFF
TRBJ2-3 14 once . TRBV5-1 TGCGCCAGCAGCTTGGCCGACTCTGCGGATACGCAGTATTTT CASSLADSADTQYF
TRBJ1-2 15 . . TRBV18 TGTGCCAGCTCACCGGAGGTCCGGGGGCTATATGGCTACACCTTC CASSPEVRGLYGYTF
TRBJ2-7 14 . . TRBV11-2 TGTGCCAGCAGCTTAGCTGGGGTCGTCAACGAGCAGTACTTC CASSLAGVVNEQYF
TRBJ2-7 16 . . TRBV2 TGTGCCAGCGTAGTGAGTGGGTTGGTGACCTCCTACGAGCAGTACTTC CASVVSGLVTSYEQYF
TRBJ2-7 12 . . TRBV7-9 TGTGCCAGCACTAACAGAGCCTACGAGCAGTACTTC CASTNRAYEQYF
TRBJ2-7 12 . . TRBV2 TGTGCCAGCAGGGAACGGAACTACGAGCAGTACTTC CASRERNYEQYF
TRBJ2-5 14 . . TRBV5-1 TGCGCCAGCAGTGGGGGTGGAGCGTTCGAGACCCAGTACTTC CASSGGGAFETQYF
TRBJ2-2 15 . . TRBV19 TGTGCCAGTAGTATACTTTGGCAGAACACCGGGGAGCTGTTTTTT CASSILWQNTGELFF
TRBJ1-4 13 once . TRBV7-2 TGTGCCAGCAGCCCTTTGGCTAATGAAAAACTGTTTTTT CASSPLANEKLFF
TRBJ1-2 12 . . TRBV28 TGTGCCAGCAGCCTTTCTGAGCACGGCTACACCTTC CASSLSEHGYTF
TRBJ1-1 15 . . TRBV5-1 TGCGCCAGCAGCTTGTTTGCCTCGATGAACACTGAAGCTTTCTTT CASSLFASMNTEAFF
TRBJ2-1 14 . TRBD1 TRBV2 TGTGCCAGCAGTGAAACGACAGGGTGGGGTGAGCAGTTCTTC CASSETTGWGEQFF
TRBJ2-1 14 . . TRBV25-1 TGTGCCAGCATTAGCCGGGGGGCCCACAATGAGCAGTTCTTC CASISRGAHNEQFF
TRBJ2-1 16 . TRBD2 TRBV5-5 TGTGCCAGCAGCACTTTAGCGGGAGGGACCTACAATGAGCAGTTCTTC CASSTLAGGTYNEQFF
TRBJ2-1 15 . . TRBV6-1 TGTGCCAGCAGTGAAGAAAGCGCCCGATACAATGAGCAGTTCTTC CASSEESARYNEQFF
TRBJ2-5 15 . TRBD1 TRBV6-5 TGTGCCAGCAGCTGGGACAGGGGGAGGCGGGAGACCCAGTACTTC CASSWDRGRRETQYF
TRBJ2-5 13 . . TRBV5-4 TGTGCCAGCAGCTTCAGGGCCCAAGAGACCCAGTACTTC CASSFRAQETQYF
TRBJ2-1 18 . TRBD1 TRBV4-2 TGTGCCAGCAGCCAAGATCAGGGGGTAGTTCGGTTGGGGAATGAGCAGTTCTTC CASSQDQGVVRLGNEQFF
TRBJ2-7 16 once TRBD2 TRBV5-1 TGCGCCAGCAGCTCGCGGACTAGCGGGAGGTTCAACGAGCAGTACTTC CASSSRTSGRFNEQYF
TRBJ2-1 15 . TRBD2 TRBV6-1 TGTGCCAGCAGTGAAAGCGGGGGCTCCTACAATGAGCAGTTCTTC CASSESGGSYNEQFF
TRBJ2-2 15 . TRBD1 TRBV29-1 TGCAGCGCAAAGTACCCCGACAGGGCAGACGGGGAGCTGTTTTTT CSAKYPDRADGELFF
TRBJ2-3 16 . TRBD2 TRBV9 TGTGCCAGCAGCGCAGGACTAGCGGGAGTGGAAGATACGCAGTATTTT CASSAGLAGVEDTQYF
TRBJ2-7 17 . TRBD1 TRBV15 TGTGCCACCAGCAGAGCCACGGGACAGGGACTTGCCTACGAGCAGTACTTC CATSRATGQGLAYEQYF
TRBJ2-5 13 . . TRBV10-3 TGTGCCATCAGTGAGTCCGGGGCCGAGACCCAGTACTTC CAISESGAETQYF
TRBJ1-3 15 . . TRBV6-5 TGTGCCAGCAGTTCCCTTGGAGGGGTCGGAAACACCATATATTTT CASSSLGGVGNTIYF
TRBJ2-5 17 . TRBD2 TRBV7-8 TGTGCCAGCAGCCACCCCCTAGCGGGAGTGGAGGGAGAGACCCAGTACTTC CASSHPLAGVEGETQYF
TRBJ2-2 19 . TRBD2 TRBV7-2 TGTGCCAGCAGCGTCCGGGGCCCTGGGCTAGCGGGAGTTCACGGGGAGCTGTTTTTT CASSVRGPGLAGVHGELFF
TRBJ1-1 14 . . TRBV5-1 TGCGCCAGCAGCCCGAGCCGGGTAACCTTGGAAGCTTTCTTT CASSPSRVTLEAFF
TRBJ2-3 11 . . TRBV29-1 TGCAGCGTTGACCCCGGGGATACGCAGTATTTT CSVDPGDTQYF
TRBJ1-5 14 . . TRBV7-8 TGTGCCAGCAGCTCGGCGGGGGGTGGTCAGCCCCAGCATTTT CASSSAGGGQPQHF
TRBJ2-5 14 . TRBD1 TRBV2 TGTGCCAGCAGTGAGGCGGACAGGGAAGAGACCCAGTACTTC CASSEADREETQYF
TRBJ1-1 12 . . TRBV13 TGTGCCAGCAGCTTACGGGCCACTGAAGCTTTCTTT CASSLRATEAFF
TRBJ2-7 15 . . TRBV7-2 TGTGCCAGCAGCTTAGGAGGGACGGGGCGCGGCGAGCAGTACTTC CASSLGGTGRGEQYF
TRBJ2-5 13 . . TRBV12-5 TGTGCTAGTGGTTTGGAGGGGAGAGGTTCCCAGTACTTC CASGLEGRGSQYF
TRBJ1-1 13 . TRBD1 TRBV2 TGTGCCAGCAGCCCCATTGGACAGGGTGAAGCTTTCTTT CASSPIGQGEAFF
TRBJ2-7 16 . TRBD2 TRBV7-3 TGTGCCAGCAGCTTACGGGGAGGGACTAGCGGGAGCGAGCAGTACTTC CASSLRGGTSGSEQYF
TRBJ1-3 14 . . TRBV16 TGTGCCAGCAGCCCAGGGGCTTCTGGAAACACCATATATTTT CASSPGASGNTIYF
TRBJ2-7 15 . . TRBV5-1 TGCGCCAGCAGCTTGAATTCAGGGAGCCCCTACGAGCAGTACTTC CASSLNSGSPYEQYF
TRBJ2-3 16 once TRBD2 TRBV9 TGTGCCAGCAGCGAGGCCCTGACTAGCGGCACAGATACGCAGTATTTT CASSEALTSGTDTQYF
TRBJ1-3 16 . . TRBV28 TGTGCCAGCAGTTCCCCCCCGGGTAGCTCTGGAAACACCATATATTTT CASSSPPGSSGNTIYF
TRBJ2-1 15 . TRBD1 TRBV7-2 TGTGCCAGCAGCCTCGACAGGGGGGTGTACAATGAGCAGTTCTTC CASSLDRGVYNEQFF